A single sample gave rise to the 17 T cell receptor beta chains below, sequenced in a study of T cell changes during pregnancy in multiple sclerosis. Profiled with immunoSEQ multiplex PCR; TCRdb holds only in-frame clones, not every one. Here the sample spans about 47,000 clones, 75% to 90% being singletons. Sequencing was performed on CD8+ T cells from peripheral blood mononuclear cells, taken in the second trimester of pregnancy. Receptors were obtained from a female donor with multiple sclerosis, enrolled in a pregnancy study.

The chain combines TRBV29-1 with TRBJ2-1; 11 bases are shared with TRBD1. The CDR3 is 14 residues long. The V gene's germline CDR1 is SQVTM and CDR2 ANQGSEA. J was trimmed by 6 bases and V by 6 bases; bases with no gene match: 7. The chain's CDR3 is CSVGGQGVFNEQFF. The DNA for the CDR3 is TGCAGCGTGGGGGGACAGGGGGTTTTCAATGAGCAGTTCTTC.

The chain links TRBV19 to TRBJ2-3, with 9 bases identical to TRBD2. Trimming at V came to 4 bases and at J to 4 bases, leaving 15 bases not matched to a gene. Germline assignment: CDR1 LNHDA and CDR2 SQIVND (reference sequence). The CDR3 runs to 18 residues. Here the CDR3 DNA reads TGTGCCAGTAGTACCCCCCTAGGCGCGGGGGGGATTGCAGATACGCAGTATTTT. Translating it yields CASSTPLGAGGIADTQYF.

CDR3 sequence: CASYTQGPEGNTIYF. The CDR3 DNA is TGTGCCAGTTATACTCAGGGTCCCGAGGGAAACACCATATATTTT. The rearrangement uses TRBV7-9 and TRBJ1-3, with a possible D match to TRBD1 (5 bases). The length of the CDR3 is 15 residues. V lost 9 bases to trimming and J lost 4 bases, with 19 bases between them. Germline CDR1 reads SEHNR; CDR2 reads FQNEAQ (reference sequence).

The chain joins TRBV9 to TRBJ2-1, with a possible D match to TRBD2 (5 bases). This CDR3 comprises 14 residues. The V end was cut by 3 bases, the J end by 12 bases, with 19 bases between. Germline CDR1 is SGDLS and CDR2 is YYNGEE. The CDR3 DNA sequence: TGTGCCAGCAGCGAGAGCATACCACACCGGGGGCAGTTCTTC. Encoded protein: CASSESIPHRGQFF. Filled out from reference TRBV9 and TRBJ2-1, the complete variable domain reads DSGVTQTPKHLITATGQRVTLRCSPRSGDLSVYWYQQSLDQGLQFLIQYYNGEERAKGNILERFSAQQFPDLHSELNLSSLELGDSALYFCASSESIPHRGQFFGPGTRLTVL.

The chain has TRBV5-4 and TRBJ1-5; D not resolved. V dropped 0 bases and J dropped 5 bases, with 9 bases sitting between them. This CDR3 is 14 amino acids long. Germline V gene lookup returns CDR1 SGHNT and CDR2 YYREEE (reference sequence). CDR3 DNA: TGTGCCAGCAGCTTGGACCTGGGCGATCAGCCCCAGCATTTT. As protein: CASSLDLGDQPQHF. Supplemented by reference TRBV5-4 and TRBJ1-5, the full variable domain reads ETGVTQSPTHLIKTRGQQVTLRCSSQSGHNTVSWYQQALGQGPQFIFQYYREEENGRGNFPPRFSGLQFPNYSSELNVNALELDDSALYLCASSLDLGDQPQHFGDGTRLSIL.

The gene calls are TRBV9 and TRBJ1-1; 8 nucleotides align to TRBD1. The V segment lost 3 bases and the J segment 7 bases; nucleotides outside the gene matches: 17. Per the germline V gene, CDR1 is SGDLS and CDR2 is YYNGEE. This CDR3 is built from 17 residues. The CDR3 DNA is TGTGCCAGCAGCGCAGACCTGAAGGCCGGGACAGGAAATGAAGCTTTCTTT. It encodes CASSADLKAGTGNEAFF.

The V call is TRBV11-2, the J call TRBJ2-5, with D possibly matching TRBD2 (5 bases). With 4 bases removed from V and 5 bases from J, the gap between germline ends came to 14 bases. The CDR3 runs 14 residues. CDR1 is SGHAT, CDR2 FQNNGV, per germline. The CDR3 here is CASSSGAGLETQYF. DNA of the CDR3: TGTGCCAGCAGCTCTGGCGCGGGCCTCGAGACCCAGTACTTC.

This chain joins TRBV29-1 and TRBJ1-2; TRBD1 agrees at 7 bases. There are 12 residues in the CDR3. CDR1 is SQVTM and CDR2 is ANQGSEA in the germline V gene. V was clipped by 4 bases and J by 2 bases; unmatched bases: 1. The CDR3 DNA sequence: TGCAGCGTTGTGGGACAGAACTATGGCTACACCTTC. This sequence encodes CSVVGQNYGYTF.

The rearrangement uses TRBV5-5 and TRBJ1-1, with a possible D match to TRBD1 (6 bases). Trimming took off 4 bases at V and 2 bases at J, with 12 bases between the two ends. This CDR3 spans 14 amino acids. Germline CDR1 is SGHKS and CDR2 is YYEKEE (reference sequence). CDR3 region: CASSADSFNTEAFF. The DNA of the CDR3 is TGTGCCAGCAGCGCGGACAGCTTTAACACTGAAGCTTTCTTT.

The chain employs TRBV10-3 and TRBJ2-2; the D is unclear. Germline CDR1 ENHRY, CDR2 SYGVKD. The V end lost 9 bases, the J end lost 7 bases, and 9 bases lay between the germline ends. This CDR3 has 11 residues. CDR3: CAIDFDGELFF. CDR3 nucleotides: TGTGCCATAGACTTTGACGGGGAGCTGTTTTTT.

The chain joins TRBV7-9 to TRBJ2-5; unclear D gene. The CDR3 is 11 amino acids. CDR1 is SEHNR and CDR2 is FQNEAQ in the germline V gene (reference sequence). The V end was cut by 11 bases, the J end by 1 base, with 8 bases between. The CDR3 protein is CAYRSQETQYF. The DNA for the CDR3 is TGTGCCTATCGGAGCCAAGAGACCCAGTACTTC.

The chain joins TRBV4-2 to TRBJ2-7; a possible D gene is TRBD1 (5 bases). Trimming took off 7 bases at V and 0 bases at J, with 13 bases between the two ends. Germline CDR1 reads LGHNA; CDR2 reads YNFKEQ. The CDR3 extends over 14 amino acids. The CDR3, as DNA: TGTGCCAGCACTGCGGACATCGGCTCCTACGAGCAGTACTTC. It is translated as CASTADIGSYEQYF.

The chain employs TRBV5-4 and TRBJ2-7; D is perhaps TRBD2 (5 bases). The CDR3 runs 14 residues. V lost 8 bases and J 0 bases, leaving 15 bases between the germline ends. Germline CDR1 reads SGHNT; CDR2 reads YYREEE (reference sequence). The CDR3 reads CASRDKGSSYEQYF. The CDR3 DNA is TGTGCCAGTCGCGATAAAGGGAGCTCCTACGAGCAGTACTTC. Together with reference TRBV5-4 and TRBJ2-7, the CDR3 gives the full variable domain: ETGVTQSPTHLIKTRGQQVTLRCSSQSGHNTVSWYQQALGQGPQFIFQYYREEENGRGNFPPRFSGLQFPNYSSELNVNALELDDSALYLCASRDKGSSYEQYFGPGTRLTVT.

This chain connects TRBV6-5 to TRBJ1-1; D may be TRBD1 (5 bases). Trimming removed 6 bases at V and 1 base at J, with 9 bases between. Germline CDR1 MNHEY, CDR2 SVGAGI. The CDR3 is made up of 13 amino acids. This CDR3 is CASRTGPNTEAFF. The DNA of the CDR3 is TGTGCCAGCAGAACAGGCCCGAACACTGAAGCTTTCTTT.

The chain has TRBV2 and TRBJ2-6, with D maybe TRBD2 (6 bases). Germline V lookup: CDR1 SNHLY, CDR2 FYNNEI. Trimming stripped 10 bases from V and 3 bases from J, with 16 bases between. This CDR3 is 15 amino acids long. CDR3 coding DNA: TGTGCCACTTTAAGGAGGGGTGTTGGGGCCAACGTCCTGACTTTC. Amino acids: CATLRRGVGANVLTF.

The chain uses TRBV13 and TRBJ1-6, with D tentatively TRBD1 (6 bases). V shed 8 bases and J shed 13 bases, with 21 bases lying between them. In germline, CDR1 is PRHDT, CDR2 FYEKMQ (reference sequence). The CDR3 has 14 amino acids. CDR3: CASGASGGLGPLHF. The DNA for the CDR3 is TGTGCCAGCGGGGCGTCGGGGGGGCTCGGGCCCCTCCACTTT.

This chain joins TRBV7-3 and TRBJ2-1, with 12 bases identical to TRBD2. Looked up from germline, CDR1 is SGHTA and CDR2 is FQGTGA. The CDR3 is 14 residues long. Germline trimming cut 0 bases from V and 11 bases from J; bases unmatched to any gene: 2. CDR3 sequence (DNA): TGTGCCAGCAGCTTAACAGGGACTAGCGGGCAGCAGTTCTTC. This codes for CASSLTGTSGQQFF.